The T cell receptor (beta chain) described here comes from a study of blood T cell repertoires in COVID-19. Using immunoSEQ multiplex PCR, the repertoire was profiled, and TCRdb retains in-frame clones only, with some absent. Of 250,000 to 300,000 clones listed, 75% to 95% are singletons. This CDR3 has 16 amino acids. The V end was cut by 0 bases, the J end by 3 bases, with 14 bases between. The germline CDR1 and CDR2 sequences are LGHDT and YNNKEL (reference sequence). Participant-reported clinical history was the basis for cohort assignment. Two negative PCRs, clearance, or symptom resolution were required of recovered Cohort 3 donors.

V usage is TRBV3-1 (or the pseudogene TRBV3-2) and J usage is TRBJ1-1; a weak D match, TRBD1 (5 bases). The receptor's source is a woman in her thirties who had recovered from COVID-19. The source material was PBMCs or T cells enriched from blood (not recorded which). CDR3 region: CASSQEGAGPHTEAFF. The CDR3 DNA follows: TGTGCCAGCAGCCAAGAGGGTGCAGGGCCCCACACTGAAGCTTTCTTT.